Listed below are T cell receptor beta chains from one sample, sequenced in a study of blood T cell repertoires in COVID-19. TCRdb's table, derived via immunoSEQ multiplex PCR, lists solely in-frame clones and lacks some. The data hold roughly 220,000 clones, with around 84% observed a single time. Material: peripheral blood. Every receptor here comes from a man in his thirties or forties with active or convalescent COVID-19. The CDR3 runs from the conserved cysteine through the conserved F or W. D genes are given only for firm matches. For some rows the clone size is stated as once, few or many, or as a class when expanded; others skip it.

>TRBJ2-7|NA|TRBV7-6|NA
TGTGCCAGCAGCTCCCGGACTTCGCTTAGCTCCTACGAGCAGTACTTC
CASSSRTSLSSYEQYF
>TRBJ2-3|NA|TRBV2|NA
TGTGCCAGCAGTGCAGGGCTCACAGATACGCAGTATTTT
CASSAGLTDTQYF
>TRBJ1-6|NA|TRBV5-1|NA
TGCGCCAGCAGCTTTTATTCTGGGAGAGATTCACCCCTCCACTTT
CASSFYSGRDSPLHF
>TRBJ2-7|TRBD1|TRBV29-1|NA
TGCAGCGTTGAAAAGGGGGGACAGGGCTACGAGCAGTACTTC
CSVEKGGQGYEQYF
>TRBJ2-7|NA|TRBV2|NA
TGTGCCAGCATGGACAGTCCGGGGTTCTACGAGCAGTACTTC
CASMDSPGFYEQYF
>TRBJ1-2|TRBD1|TRBV10-3|NA
TGTGCCATCGGACAGGGAAATGGCTACACCTTC
CAIGQGNGYTF
>TRBJ1-2|NA|TRBV7-9|once
TGTGCCAGCAGCTTCGAGCCCAATGGCTACACCTTC
CASSFEPNGYTF
>TRBJ2-1|NA|TRBV2|NA
TGTGCCAGCAGTGTAGGAGCTCCCCCAAATGAGCAGTTCTTC
CASSVGAPPNEQFF
>TRBJ1-1|TRBD1|TRBV7-2|few
TGTGCCAGCAGCTTAGGGACAGGGGGACGGCGGAACACTGAAGCTTTCTTT
CASSLGTGGRRNTEAFF
>TRBJ2-7|TRBD2|TRBV3-1/TRBV3-2|NA
TGTGCCAGCAGCCACCGGGGGGGTGAGCAGTACTTC
CASSHRGGEQYF
>TRBJ1-6|TRBD1|TRBV7-8|NA
TGTGCCAGCAGAGGGACAGGGAGCTCCTATAATTCACCCCTCCACTTT
CASRGTGSSYNSPLHF
>TRBJ2-3|TRBD1|TRBV6-2/TRBV6-3|NA
TGTGCCAGCAGTTACCAAGACAGGGGAACAGATACGCAGTATTTT
CASSYQDRGTDTQYF
>TRBJ2-7|TRBD1|TRBV5-1|NA
TGCGCCAGCAGCTTTTCGGGACAGACCTACGAGCAGTACTTC
CASSFSGQTYEQYF
>TRBJ2-2|NA|TRBV6-5|NA
TGTGCCAGTACAGGGGGGGCCGGGGAGCTGTTTTTT
CASTGGAGELFF
>TRBJ2-1|NA|TRBV2|few
TGTGCCAGCAGTGGTGCAGGAGGGCCGATTTACAATGAGCAGTTCTTC
CASSGAGGPIYNEQFF
>TRBJ1-6|NA|TRBV30|NA
TGTGCCTGGAGGCAGGGCCATAATTCACCCCTCCACTTT
CAWRQGHNSPLHF
>TRBJ2-7|NA|TRBV7-2|NA
TGTGCCAGCAGCTTAGTATTCGACTCTCGCGAGCAGTACTTC
CASSLVFDSREQYF
>TRBJ2-3|NA|TRBV13|many
TGTGCCAGTGCGGAGTGGCTACCAGATACGCAGTATTTT
CASAEWLPDTQYF
>TRBJ2-1|TRBD1|TRBV5-6|NA
TGTGCCAGCAGCCGGGACAGGGGTTCCTACAATGAGCAGTTCTTC
CASSRDRGSYNEQFF
>TRBJ1-2|NA|TRBV6-5|NA
TGTGCCAGCAGTACCGGAGTTCATGGCTACACCTTC
CASSTGVHGYTF
>TRBJ1-1|NA|TRBV20-1|NA
TGCAGTGCTGGCCGGGACACTGAAGCTTTCTTT
CSAGRDTEAFF
>TRBJ2-7|NA|TRBV28|NA
TGTGCCAGCAGTTTGGTGGTGGGTAGCGGAGCCTACGAGCAGTACTTC
CASSLVVGSGAYEQYF
>TRBJ1-6|TRBD1|TRBV2|once
TGTGCCAGCAGGCCCGGACAGGGTGGTTCACCCCTCCACTTT
CASRPGQGGSPLHF
>TRBJ1-5|TRBD1|TRBV4-1|NA
TGCGCCAGCAGCCAAGAAGGAGGACAGGGAAGGGTACAGCCCCAGCATTTT
CASSQEGGQGRVQPQHF
>TRBJ2-3|NA|TRBV18|NA
TGTGCCAGCTCCCCGAGTGCCGGCACAGATACGCAGTATTTT
CASSPSAGTDTQYF
>TRBJ1-2|NA|TRBV2|NA
TGTGCCAGCATTGCCGAACCAGGGGCTGTATTTTCTGGCTACACCTTC
CASIAEPGAVFSGYTF
>TRBJ2-1|TRBD1|TRBV5-1|NA
TGCGCCAGCAGTTCGTCTGGGACAGGATACAATGAGCAGTTCTTC
CASSSSGTGYNEQFF